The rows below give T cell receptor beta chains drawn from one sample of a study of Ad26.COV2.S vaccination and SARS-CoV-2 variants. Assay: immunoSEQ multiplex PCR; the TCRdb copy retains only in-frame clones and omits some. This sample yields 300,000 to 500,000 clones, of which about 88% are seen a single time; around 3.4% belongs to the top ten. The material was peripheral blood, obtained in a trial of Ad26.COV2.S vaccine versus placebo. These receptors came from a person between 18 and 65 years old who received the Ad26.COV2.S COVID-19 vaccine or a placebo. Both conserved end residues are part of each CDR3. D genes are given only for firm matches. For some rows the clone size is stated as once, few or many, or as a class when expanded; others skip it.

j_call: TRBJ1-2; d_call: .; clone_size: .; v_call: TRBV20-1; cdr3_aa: CSAPMNYGYTF; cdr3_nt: TGCAGTGCACCCATGAACTATGGCTACACCTTC
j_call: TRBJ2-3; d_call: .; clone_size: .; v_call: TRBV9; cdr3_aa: CASSEGRVNTDTQYF; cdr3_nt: TGTGCCAGCAGCGAAGGGAGAGTGAACACAGATACGCAGTATTTT
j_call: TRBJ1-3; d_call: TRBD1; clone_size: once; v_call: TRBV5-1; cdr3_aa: CASSLEDRAGNTIYF; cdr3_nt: TGCGCCAGCAGCTTGGAGGACAGGGCTGGAAACACCATATATTTT
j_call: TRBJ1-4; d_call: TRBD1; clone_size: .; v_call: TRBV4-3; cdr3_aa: CASSQDQVRQGVNEKLFF; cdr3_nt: TGCGCCAGCAGCCAAGATCAAGTTCGGCAGGGGGTTAATGAAAAACTGTTTTTT
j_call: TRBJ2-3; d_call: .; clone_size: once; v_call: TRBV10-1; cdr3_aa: CASSEGMSTDTQYF; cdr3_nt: TGCGCCAGCAGTGAAGGAATGAGCACAGATACGCAGTATTTT
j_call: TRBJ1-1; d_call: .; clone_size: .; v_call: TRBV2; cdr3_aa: CASSEALWNTEAFF; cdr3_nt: TGTGCCAGCAGTGAAGCGCTTTGGAACACTGAAGCTTTCTTT
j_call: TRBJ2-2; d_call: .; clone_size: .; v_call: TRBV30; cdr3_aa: CAWSGVGELFF; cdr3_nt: TGTGCCTGGAGTGGCGTCGGGGAGCTGTTTTTT
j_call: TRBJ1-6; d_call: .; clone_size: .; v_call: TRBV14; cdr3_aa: CASSQDPDGVNSPLHF; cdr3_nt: TGTGCCAGCAGCCAAGATCCCGACGGAGTTAATTCACCCCTCCACTTT
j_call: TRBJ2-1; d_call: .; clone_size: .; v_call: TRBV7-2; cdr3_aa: CASTEMGGRLNEQFF; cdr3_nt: TGTGCCAGCACCGAGATGGGGGGGCGGTTGAATGAGCAGTTCTTC
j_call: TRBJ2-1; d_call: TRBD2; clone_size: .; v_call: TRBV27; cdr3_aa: CASAWTRPYNEQFF; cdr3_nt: TGTGCCAGCGCCTGGACTAGACCCTACAATGAGCAGTTCTTC
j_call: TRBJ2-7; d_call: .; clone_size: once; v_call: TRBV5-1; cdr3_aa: CASSFEEGLEQYF; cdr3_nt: TGCGCCAGCAGCTTCGAGGAGGGACTCGAGCAGTACTTC
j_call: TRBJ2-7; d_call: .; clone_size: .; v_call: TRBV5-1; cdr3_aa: CASSLGGPYEQYF; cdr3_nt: TGCGCCAGCAGCTTGGGAGGGCCCTACGAGCAGTACTTC
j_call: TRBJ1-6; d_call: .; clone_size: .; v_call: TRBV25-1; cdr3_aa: CASSESVGIYNSPLHF; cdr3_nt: TGTGCCAGCAGTGAATCGGTCGGCATTTATAATTCACCCCTCCACTTT
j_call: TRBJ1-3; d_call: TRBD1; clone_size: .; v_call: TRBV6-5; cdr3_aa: CASTSRDRGDTIYF; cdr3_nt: TGTGCCAGCACCAGCCGGGACAGGGGAGACACCATATATTTT
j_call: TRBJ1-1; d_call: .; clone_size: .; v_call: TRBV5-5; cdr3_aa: CASSSGAGRNTEAFF; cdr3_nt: TGTGCCAGCAGCTCCGGCGCAGGGAGGAACACTGAAGCTTTCTTT
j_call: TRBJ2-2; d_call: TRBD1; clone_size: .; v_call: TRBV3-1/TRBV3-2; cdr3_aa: CASSQLRDRGSTGELFF; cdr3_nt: TGTGCCAGCAGCCAACTAAGGGACAGGGGTTCCACCGGGGAGCTGTTTTTT
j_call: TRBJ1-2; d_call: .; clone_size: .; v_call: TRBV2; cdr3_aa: CATNIYGYTF; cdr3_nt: TGTGCCACCAACATCTATGGCTACACCTTC
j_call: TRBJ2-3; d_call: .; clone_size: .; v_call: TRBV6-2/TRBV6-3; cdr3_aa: CASSYFGGRSTDTQYF; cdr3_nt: TGTGCCAGCAGTTACTTTGGAGGAAGAAGCACAGATACGCAGTATTTT
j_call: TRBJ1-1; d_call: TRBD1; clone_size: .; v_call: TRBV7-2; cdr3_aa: CASSLGSRGQGTEAFF; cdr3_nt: TGTGCCAGCAGCTTAGGTAGTAGGGGGCAGGGGACTGAAGCTTTCTTT
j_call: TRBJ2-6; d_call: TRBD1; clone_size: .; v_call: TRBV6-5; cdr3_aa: CASSWTGRANVLTF; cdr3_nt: TGTGCCAGCAGTTGGACAGGGAGGGCCAACGTCCTGACTTTC
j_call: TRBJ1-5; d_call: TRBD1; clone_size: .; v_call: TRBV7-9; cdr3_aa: CASSVQGAGNQPQHF; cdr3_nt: TGTGCCAGCAGCGTGCAGGGGGCCGGCAATCAGCCCCAGCATTTT
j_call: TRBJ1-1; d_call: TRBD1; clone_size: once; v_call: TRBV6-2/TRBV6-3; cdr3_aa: CASSYRDRGRGEAFF; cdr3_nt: TGTGCCAGCAGTTACCGGGACAGGGGGCGAGGTGAAGCTTTCTTT
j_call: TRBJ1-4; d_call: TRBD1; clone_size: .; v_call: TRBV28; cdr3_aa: CASSDRGRDEKLFF; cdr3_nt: TGTGCCAGCAGCGACAGGGGGCGAGACGAAAAACTGTTTTTT
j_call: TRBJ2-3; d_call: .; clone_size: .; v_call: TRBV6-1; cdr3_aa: CASSERGPRGYSTDTQYF; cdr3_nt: TGTGCCAGCAGTGAGCGGGGGCCGCGGGGGTACAGCACAGATACGCAGTATTTT
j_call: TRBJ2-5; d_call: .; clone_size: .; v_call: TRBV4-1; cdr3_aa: CASSQWAGAQETQYF; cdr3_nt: TGCGCCAGCAGCCAATGGGCGGGGGCACAAGAGACCCAGTACTTC
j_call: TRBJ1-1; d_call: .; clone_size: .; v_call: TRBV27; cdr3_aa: CASSWDINTEAFF; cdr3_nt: TGTGCCAGCAGTTGGGACATCAACACTGAAGCTTTCTTT
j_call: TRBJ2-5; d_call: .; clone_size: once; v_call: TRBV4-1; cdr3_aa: CASSPRIGVDLETQYF; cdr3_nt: TGCGCCAGCAGCCCCCGAATTGGGGTGGATCTAGAGACCCAGTACTTC
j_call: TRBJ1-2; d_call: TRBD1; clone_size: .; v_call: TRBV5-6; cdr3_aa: CASSLGQGALPYGYTF; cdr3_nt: TGTGCCAGCAGCTTGGGACAGGGGGCTCTCCCGTATGGCTACACCTTC
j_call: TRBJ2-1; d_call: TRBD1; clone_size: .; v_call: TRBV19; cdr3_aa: CASSSRTGKGNEQFF; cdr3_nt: TGTGCCAGTAGTTCCCGGACAGGGAAAGGCAATGAGCAGTTCTTC
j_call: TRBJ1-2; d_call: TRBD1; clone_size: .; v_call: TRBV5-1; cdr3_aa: CASSPSFDRGQGYTF; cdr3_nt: TGCGCCAGCAGCCCATCCTTTGACAGGGGGCAAGGCTACACCTTC
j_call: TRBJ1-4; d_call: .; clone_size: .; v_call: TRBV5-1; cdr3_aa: CASRMEPDEKLFF; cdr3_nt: TGCGCCAGTCGGATGGAGCCGGATGAAAAACTGTTTTTT
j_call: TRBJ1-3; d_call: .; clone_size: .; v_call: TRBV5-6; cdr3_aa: CASSRPGVGNTIYF; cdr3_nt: TGTGCCAGCAGCCGCCCCGGGGTTGGAAACACCATATATTTT
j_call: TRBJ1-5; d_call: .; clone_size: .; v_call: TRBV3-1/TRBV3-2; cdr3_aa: CASSHGASDNQPQHF; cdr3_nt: TGTGCCAGCAGCCATGGGGCTTCCGACAATCAGCCCCAGCATTTT